This T cell receptor (beta chain) originates from a study of shared clonotypes between healthy human individuals. Repertoires were generated with immunoSEQ multiplex PCR, while TCRdb's copy carries only in-frame clones and drops some. Among millions of clones, 85% to 95% were seen once, and the ten largest hold more than 0.1%. Study-level points and caveats: The generation probabilities recorded for non-shared clonotypes fell below those of clonotypes shared by all four donors.

All donors qualified as healthy HIV-negative adults and had experienced no recent acute infections or vaccinations. Nashville, Tennessee was home to all donors, who were Caucasian adults. Per germline, CDR1 SGHTS and CDR2 YDEGEE. CDR3 length: 15 residues. The junction had 1 base not matched to a gene; V was cut back by 0 bases and J by 2 bases. For this clone: What it recognizes is unknown.

This TCR derives from a young man in good health. The sequenced sample was naive CD4+ T cells sorted from blood. Subset reported: CD45RA+ positively selected. The chain recombines TRBV5-8 with TRBJ2-1; 8 bases match TRBD1. CDR3 coding DNA: TGTGCCAGCAGCTTGGGACAGGGGACCTACAATGAGCAGTTCTTC. It translates to CASSLGQGTYNEQFF.